This T cell receptor beta chain was captured by sequencing in a study of T cells after yellow fever vaccination. Each CDR3 protein is one row after TCRdb ran MiXCR on the 5' RACE reads. The table shows around 600,000 distinct CDR3 sequences, with around 12% occurring only once. To note about this clonotype: Its specificity is unknown.

The CDR3 runs to 16 residues. Germline values: CDR1 MNHEY, CDR2 SVGAGI. V dropped 4 bases and J dropped 4; count of bases not matched to a gene: 10. Study-wide results and limits: Among primary-vaccination clones, most reappeared after the booster, at 95% to 96% for CD4 and 88% for CD8. The secondary response peaked faster, at day 5 versus 15, but was weaker.

The rearrangement links TRBV6-5 to TRBJ2-3; 8 positions agree with TRBD1. The specimen comprised PBMCs, sampled on the day of the yellow fever booster vaccination. This TCR was recovered from a man aged 25-40 years who received the YFV17D yellow fever vaccine. The CDR3 spells CASSSGTGLFADTQYF. CDR3 DNA: TGTGCCAGCAGTTCGGGGACAGGCCTCTTCGCAGATACGCAGTATTTT.